This T cell receptor beta chain is from a study of T cell responses to AZD1222 COVID-19 vaccine. Study observations and caveats: Clonal diversity was possibly underestimated, and white British individuals and females predominated among donors. At baseline, seropositivity was found in only six or seven AZD1222 recipients. The reported proportion of spike-specific TCRs targeting unmutated variant regions was nearly half.

The trim removed 2 bases at V and 2 bases at J, leaving 4 bases unmatched. The CDR3 sequence is 16 residues long. From germline, CDR1 is LGHDT and CDR2 YNNKEL (reference sequence). To note about this clone: Its antigen is unknown.

Clones were read by immunoSEQ multiplex PCR, and TCRdb kept only the in-frame ones, dropping some. There are more than 150,000 clones in the sample; 75% to 90% occur only once, and just under 7% lies in the top ten. V gene TRBV3-1 (or the pseudogene TRBV3-2) combines with J gene TRBJ2-1; 9 bases match TRBD2. This specimen consisted of peripheral blood, obtained after recovery from COVID-19. This TCR was recovered from an adult who had recovered from COVID-19. Written as DNA, the CDR3 is TGTGCCAGCAGCCAATTAGCGGGAGCTACCTACAATGAGCAGTTCTTC. Its protein product is CASSQLAGATYNEQFF.